The entry that follows covers one TCR beta chain sequence. What it recognizes is unknown. This entry comes from a study of T cell responses to AZD1222 COVID-19 vaccine. Study-wide points: The sample set comprised mostly white British donors with more females, and clonal diversity was possibly underestimated. Distributed over spike, vaccine-associated CD4 TCRs predominated at 160-218 and 743-854. Once two AZD1222 doses were given, Spike-specific TCR breadth and depth went up.

Profiling relied on immunoSEQ multiplex PCR, and the TCRdb table lists in-frame clones only, not all of them. The sample lists more than 150,000 clones; almost 95% were seen once. The source of this sequence is an adult in good health. The sequenced sample was peripheral blood, obtained on day 0 of AZD1222 vaccination.

Written as DNA, the CDR3 is TGTGCCAGCAGCCAAGTACCGAACACTGAAGCTTTCTTT. Translated: CASSQVPNTEAFF. The V call is TRBV3-1 (or the pseudogene TRBV3-2), the J call TRBJ1-1; D unclear. The length of the CDR3 is 13 residues. Deletions cut 1 base from V and 1 base from J, with 4 bases between. The germline V gene has CDR1 LGHDT and CDR2 YNNKEL (reference sequence).